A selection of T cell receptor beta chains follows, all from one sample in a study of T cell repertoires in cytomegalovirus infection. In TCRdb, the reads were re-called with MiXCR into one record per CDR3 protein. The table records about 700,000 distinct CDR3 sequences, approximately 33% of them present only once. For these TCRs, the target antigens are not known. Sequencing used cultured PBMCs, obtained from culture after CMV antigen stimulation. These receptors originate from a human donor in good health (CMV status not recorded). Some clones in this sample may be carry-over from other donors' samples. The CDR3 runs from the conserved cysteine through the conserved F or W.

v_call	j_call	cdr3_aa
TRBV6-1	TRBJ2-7	CASRQSLRAGGLVYEQYF
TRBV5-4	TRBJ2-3	CATSSPQGTSTDTQYF
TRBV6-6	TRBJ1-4	CASSYDWGEKLFF
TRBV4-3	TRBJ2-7	CASSPGLAEDYEQYF
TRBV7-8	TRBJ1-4	CASSLQASFPTNEKLFF
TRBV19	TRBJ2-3	CASRDSGRATDTQYF
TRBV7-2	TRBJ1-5	CASSLAVEPQHF
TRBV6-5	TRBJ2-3	CASSYSAPSGRVLDTQYF
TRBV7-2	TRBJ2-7	CASSLEARARGWYF
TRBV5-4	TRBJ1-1	CASSRGGTVDTEAFF
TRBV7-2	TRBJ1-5	CASSSGQGNHQPQHF
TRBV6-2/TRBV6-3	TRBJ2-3	CASSLRASSDTQYF
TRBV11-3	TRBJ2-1	CASSPSGSGEQFF